The 9 T cell receptor beta chains below were found in one sample sequenced in a study of human T cells and chemical hapten exposure. TCRdb redid the calling of the RACE reads with MiXCR, one entry per CDR3 protein. The sample consists of some 400,000 distinct CDR3 sequences, approximately 5% of them appearing once. The time point was: patch test 1, 2 weeks after DPC sensitization. The treatment is: therapeutic diphenylcyclopropenone sensitization with weekly scalp DPC. The sequenced sample was whole blood, obtained in connection with sensitization to the hapten diphenylcyclopropenone (DPC). The source of these receptors is a woman aged 45-65 years with alopecia areata. Some clones in this sample may be carry-over from other donors' samples.

Ten or more counts support this clonotype. The rearrangement uses TRBV7-2 and TRBJ1-1, with D possibly matching TRBD1 (6 bases). CDR1 is SGHTA, CDR2 FQGNSA, per germline. This CDR3 spans 13 amino acids. V was trimmed by 3 bases and J by 4 bases, leaving 9 bases between them. The CDR3 nucleotides read TGTGCCAGCAGCTTTAAGGGGGGCACTGAAGCTTTCTTT. Its translation is CASSFKGGTEAFF.

The genes are TRBV4-1 and TRBJ2-1; the D is unclear. The CDR3 loop spans 13 amino acids. The V end was cut by 2 bases, the J end by 9 bases, with 11 bases between. Germline V gene sequence: CDR1 MGHRA, CDR2 YSYEKL. The CDR3 sequence is CASSQKLTGEQFF. DNA of the CDR3: TGCGCCAGCAGCCAAAAACTCACTGGTGAGCAGTTCTTC.

Remarks on this clonotype: A much larger clone sits a single nucleotide away, making a read error possible. The genes are TRBV4-3 and TRBJ1-1, with D unclear. Germline V CDR1 and CDR2: LGHNA, YSLEER. Trimming removed 4 bases from V and 3 bases from J, with 12 bases in between. The CDR3 extends over 14 amino acids. CDR3: CASSPGQQYTEAFF. In nucleotides, the CDR3 is TGCGCCAGCAGCCCCGGGCAGCAGTACACTGAAGCTTTCTTT.

This clonotype was detected ten times or more. The rearrangement uses TRBV10-2 and TRBJ2-1; D call uncertain. Germline V gives CDR1 WSHSY, CDR2 SAAADI. This CDR3 comprises 12 residues. Trimming left V 6 bases short and J 8 bases short, with 11 bases between. CDR3 region: CASRNSMDEQFF. The DNA of the CDR3 is TGCGCCAGCAGGAATAGTATGGATGAGCAGTTCTTC.

The V and J genes are TRBV9 and TRBJ2-3; 10 bases are a match to TRBD2. The CDR3 has 15 residues. The germline V gene has CDR1 SGDLS and CDR2 YYNGEE. J lost 4 bases, V lost 6 bases, and 8 bases had no gene match. This CDR3 reads CASTPSGSTSDTQYF. The CDR3 bases are TGTGCCAGCACCCCTAGCGGGAGTACATCAGATACGCAGTATTTT.

The sample holds many counts of this clonotype. The chain has TRBV27 and TRBJ2-3, with D unresolved. Germline V lookup: CDR1 MNHEY, CDR2 SMNVEV (reference sequence). V was clipped by 0 bases and J by 2 bases, with 6 bases between them. The CDR3 runs 14 residues. CDR3: CASSLSLFTDTQYF. The CDR3 DNA follows: TGTGCCAGCAGTTTATCACTTTTCACAGATACGCAGTATTTT.

This clonotype has more than one count but fewer than ten. The chain couples TRBV18 to TRBJ1-2; D is uncertain. The CDR3 is 13 residues long. With 2 bases removed from V and 4 bases from J, the gap between germline ends came to 8 bases. Germline values: CDR1 KGHSH, CDR2 LQKENI. In nucleotides, the CDR3 is TGTGCCAGCTCACCAGACGAGGCCTATGGCTACACCTTC. Amino acid sequence: CASSPDEAYGYTF.

This clonotype was seen repeatedly, ten times or more. The V gene is TRBV20-1, the J gene TRBJ2-2, with D perhaps matching TRBD2 (6 bases). The length of the CDR3 is 14 residues. Germline loops: CDR1 DFQATT, CDR2 SNEGSKA (reference sequence). The ends were cut back, 5 bases at V and 5 bases at J, with 15 bases in the middle. The CDR3 loop reads CSADSMEGTGELFF. For the CDR3, the DNA is TGCAGTGCTGACAGCATGGAGGGTACCGGGGAGCTGTTTTTT.

This clonotype was recorded many times. The V and J genes are TRBV5-4 and TRBJ1-2, with 10 bases fitting TRBD1. Germline V CDR1 and CDR2: SGHNT, YYREEE (reference sequence). The CDR3 consists of 16 residues. J gave up 4 bases and V 3 bases, and 9 bases lay outside the gene matches. CDR3 bases: TGTGCCAGCAGCTCCGGGACGGGACAGGGGCTCTATGGCTACACCTTC. Translating it yields CASSSGTGQGLYGYTF.